This T cell receptor (beta chain) was retrieved from a study of T cells in Graves' hyperthyroidism and ophthalmopathy. Template material for amplifying TCR beta CDR3 regions consisted of RNA transcripts. Researchers ran a first-round RT-PCR on the TCR CDR3 using the HTBI primer set. In TCRdb, the multiplex PCR reads were re-called with MiXCR into one record per CDR3 protein. In the table there are approximately 400,000 distinct CDR3 sequences, about a sixth of which are singletons. Trimming shortened V by 3 bases and J by 7 bases, and 10 bases separated the two germline ends. Germline CDR1 and CDR2: MNHNS and SASEGT. CDR3 length: 14 residues.

This receptor was taken from a woman in her late teens or twenties with Graves' hyperthyroidism that later progressed to Graves' ophthalmopathy. This sequence joins TRBV6-1 and TRBJ1-6; TRBD1 might be the D (6 bases). The specimen sequenced was blood. This chain's CDR3 is CASSDRGWNSPLHF. The CDR3 DNA sequence: TGTGCCAGCAGTGACAGGGGATGGAATTCACCCCTCCACTTT.